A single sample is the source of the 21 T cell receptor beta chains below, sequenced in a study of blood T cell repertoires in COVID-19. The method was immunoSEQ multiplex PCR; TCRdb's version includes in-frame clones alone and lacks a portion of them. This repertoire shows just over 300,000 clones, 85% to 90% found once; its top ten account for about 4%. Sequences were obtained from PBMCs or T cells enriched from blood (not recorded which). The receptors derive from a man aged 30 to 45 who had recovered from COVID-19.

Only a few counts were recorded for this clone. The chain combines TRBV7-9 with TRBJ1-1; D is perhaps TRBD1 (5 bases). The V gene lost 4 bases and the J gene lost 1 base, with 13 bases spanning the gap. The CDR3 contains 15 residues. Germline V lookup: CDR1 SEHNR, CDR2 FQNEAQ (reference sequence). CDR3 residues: CASSSKITGNTEAFF. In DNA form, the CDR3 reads TGTGCCAGCAGCTCGAAGATAACAGGGAACACTGAAGCTTTCTTT.

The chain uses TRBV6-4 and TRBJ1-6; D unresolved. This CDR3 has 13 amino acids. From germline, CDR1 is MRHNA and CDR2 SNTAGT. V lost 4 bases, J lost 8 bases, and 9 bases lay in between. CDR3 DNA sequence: TGTGCCAGCAGTGTGGTCCCGGATTCACCCCTCCACTTT. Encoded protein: CASSVVPDSPLHF.

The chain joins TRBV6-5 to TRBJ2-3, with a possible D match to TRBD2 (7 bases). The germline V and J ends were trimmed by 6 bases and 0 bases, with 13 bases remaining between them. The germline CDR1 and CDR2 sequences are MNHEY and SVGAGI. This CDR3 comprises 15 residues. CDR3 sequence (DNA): TGTGCCAGCAGCCGCGGGGGCGGGAGCACAGATACGCAGTATTTT. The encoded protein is CASSRGGGSTDTQYF.

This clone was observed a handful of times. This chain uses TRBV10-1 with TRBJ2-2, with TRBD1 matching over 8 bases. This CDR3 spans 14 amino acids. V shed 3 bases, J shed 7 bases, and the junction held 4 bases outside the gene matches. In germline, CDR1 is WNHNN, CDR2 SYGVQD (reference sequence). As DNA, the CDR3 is TGCGCCAGCAGTGACAGGGGGCGTAGCGGGGAGCTGTTTTTT. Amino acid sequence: CASSDRGRSGELFF.

The CDR3 DNA sequence: TGCGCCAGCAGTCCTAACGGGGACAGCTCCTACAATGAGCAGTTCTTC. Residues: CASSPNGDSSYNEQFF. This rearrangement joins TRBV5-1 to TRBJ2-1; 7 bases are shared with TRBD1. Germline lookup yields CDR1 SGHRS and CDR2 YFSETQ. This CDR3 contains 16 residues. The V segment lost 5 bases and the J segment 0 bases; nucleotides outside the gene matches: 8.

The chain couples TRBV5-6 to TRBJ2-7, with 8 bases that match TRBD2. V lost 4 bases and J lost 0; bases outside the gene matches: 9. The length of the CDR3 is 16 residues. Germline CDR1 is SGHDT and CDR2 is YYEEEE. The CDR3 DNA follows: TGTGCCAGCAGCCCTGGTGCCGGGAGGGGCTCCTACGAGCAGTACTTC. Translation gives CASSPGAGRGSYEQYF.

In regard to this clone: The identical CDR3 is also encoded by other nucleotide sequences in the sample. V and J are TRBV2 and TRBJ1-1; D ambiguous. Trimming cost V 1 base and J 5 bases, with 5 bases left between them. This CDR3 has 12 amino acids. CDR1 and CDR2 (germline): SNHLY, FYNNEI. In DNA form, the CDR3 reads TGTGCCAGCAGTGAAGGAGGGACTGAAGCTTTCTTT. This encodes CASSEGGTEAFF. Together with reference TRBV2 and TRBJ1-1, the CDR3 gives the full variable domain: EPEVTQTPSHQVTQMGQEVILRCVPISNHLYFYWYRQILGQKVEFLVSFYNNEISEKSEIFDDQFSVERPDGSNFTLKIRSTKLEDSAMYFCASSEGGTEAFFGQGTRLTVV.

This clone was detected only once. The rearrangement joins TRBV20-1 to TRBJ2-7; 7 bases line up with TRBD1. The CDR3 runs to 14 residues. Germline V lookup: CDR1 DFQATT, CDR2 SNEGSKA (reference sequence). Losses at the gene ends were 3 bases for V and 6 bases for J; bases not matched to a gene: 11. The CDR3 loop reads CSASKRGQTREQYF. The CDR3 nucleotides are TGCAGTGCTAGTAAGAGGGGGCAGACTCGCGAGCAGTACTTC.

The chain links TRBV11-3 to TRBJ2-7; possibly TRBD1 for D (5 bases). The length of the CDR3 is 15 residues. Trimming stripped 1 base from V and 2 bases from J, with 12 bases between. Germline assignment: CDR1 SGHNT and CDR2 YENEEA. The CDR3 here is CASSLGGSRAYEQYF. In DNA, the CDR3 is TGTGCCAGCAGCTTAGGAGGCAGCAGGGCCTACGAGCAGTACTTC.

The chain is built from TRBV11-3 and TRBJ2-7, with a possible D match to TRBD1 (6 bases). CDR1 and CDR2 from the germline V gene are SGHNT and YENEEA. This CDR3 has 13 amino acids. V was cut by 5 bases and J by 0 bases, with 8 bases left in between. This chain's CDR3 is CASSKDSSYEQYF. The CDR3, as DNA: TGTGCCAGCAGCAAGGACAGCTCCTACGAGCAGTACTTC.

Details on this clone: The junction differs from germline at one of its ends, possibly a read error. CDR3 sequence reads: CASSLGDLATNEKLFF. The CDR3 nucleotides read TGTGCTAGCAGCTTAGGCGATCTTGCAACTAATGAAAAACTGTTTTTT. The V call is TRBV7-8, the J call TRBJ1-4; no clear D. This CDR3 is 16 amino acids long. Germline CDR1 reads SGHVS; CDR2 reads FQNEAQ.

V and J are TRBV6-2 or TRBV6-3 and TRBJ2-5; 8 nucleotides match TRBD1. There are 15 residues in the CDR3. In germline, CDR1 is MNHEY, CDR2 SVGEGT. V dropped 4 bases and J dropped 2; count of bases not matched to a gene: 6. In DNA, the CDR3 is TGTGCCAGCAGTTCCAGGGACAGGTCACAAGAGACCCAGTACTTC. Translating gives CASSSRDRSQETQYF.

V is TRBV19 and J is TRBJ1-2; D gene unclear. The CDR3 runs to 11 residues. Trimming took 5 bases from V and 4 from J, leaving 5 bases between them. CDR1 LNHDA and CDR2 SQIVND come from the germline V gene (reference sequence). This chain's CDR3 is CASSVIYGYTF. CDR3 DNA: TGTGCCAGTAGTGTAATCTATGGCTACACCTTC.

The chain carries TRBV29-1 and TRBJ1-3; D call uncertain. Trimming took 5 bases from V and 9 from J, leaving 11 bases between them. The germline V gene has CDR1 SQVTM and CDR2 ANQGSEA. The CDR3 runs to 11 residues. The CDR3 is CSVWEGTTIYF. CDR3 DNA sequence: TGCAGCGTTTGGGAGGGTACCACCATATATTTT.

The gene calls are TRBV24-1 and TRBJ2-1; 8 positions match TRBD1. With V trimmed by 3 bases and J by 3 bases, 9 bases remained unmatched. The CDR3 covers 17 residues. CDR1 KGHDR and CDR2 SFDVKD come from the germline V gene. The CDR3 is CATSDRTGGAYYNEQFF. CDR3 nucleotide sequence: TGTGCCACCAGTGATAGAACAGGGGGTGCATACTACAATGAGCAGTTCTTC.

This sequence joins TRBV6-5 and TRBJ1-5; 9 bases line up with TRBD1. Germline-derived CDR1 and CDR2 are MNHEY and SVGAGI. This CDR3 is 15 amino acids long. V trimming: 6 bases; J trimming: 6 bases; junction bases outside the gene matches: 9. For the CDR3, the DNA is TGTGCCAGCAGCCCCGGGACAGGGAGAGGTCAGCCCCAGCATTTT. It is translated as CASSPGTGRGQPQHF.

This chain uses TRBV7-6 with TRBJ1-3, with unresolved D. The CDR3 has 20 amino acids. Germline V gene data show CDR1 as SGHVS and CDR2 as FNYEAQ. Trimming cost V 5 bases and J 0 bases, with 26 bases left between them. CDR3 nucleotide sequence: TGTGCCAGCAGCCCCTTTCCCACAGCCGCAATATCCCTCTCTGGAAACACCATATATTTT. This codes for CASSPFPTAAISLSGNTIYF.

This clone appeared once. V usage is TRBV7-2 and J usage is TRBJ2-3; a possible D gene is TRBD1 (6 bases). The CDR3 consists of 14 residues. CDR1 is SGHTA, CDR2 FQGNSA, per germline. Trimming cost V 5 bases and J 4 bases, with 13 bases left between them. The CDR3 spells CASSPTGLADTQYF. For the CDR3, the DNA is TGTGCCAGCAGCCCAACAGGGTTAGCAGATACGCAGTATTTT. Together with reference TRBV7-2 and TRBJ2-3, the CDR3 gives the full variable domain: GAGVSQSPSNKVTEKGKDVELRCDPISGHTALYWYRQSLGQGLEFLIYFQGNSAPDKSGLPSDRFSAERTGGSVSTLTIQRTQQEDSAVYLCASSPTGLADTQYFGPGTRLTVL.

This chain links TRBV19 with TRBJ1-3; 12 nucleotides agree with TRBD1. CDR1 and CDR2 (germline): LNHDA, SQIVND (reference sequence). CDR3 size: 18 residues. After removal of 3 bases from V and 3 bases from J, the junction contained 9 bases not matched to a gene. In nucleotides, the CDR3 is TGTGCCAGTAGTATCGGCCGGGGACAGGGGGCGATTGGAAACACCATATATTTT. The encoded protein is CASSIGRGQGAIGNTIYF. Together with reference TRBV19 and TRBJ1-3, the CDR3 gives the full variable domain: DGGITQSPKYLFRKEGQNVTLSCEQNLNHDAMYWYRQDPGQGLRLIYYSQIVNDFQKGDIAEGYSVSREKKESFPLTVTSAQKNPTAFYLCASSIGRGQGAIGNTIYFGEGSWLTVV.

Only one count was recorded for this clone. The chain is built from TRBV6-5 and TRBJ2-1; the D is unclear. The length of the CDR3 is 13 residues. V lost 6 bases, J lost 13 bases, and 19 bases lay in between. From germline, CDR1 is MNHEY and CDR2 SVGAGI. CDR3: CASRDTVLLVQFF. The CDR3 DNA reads TGTGCCAGCAGAGACACCGTTTTGTTAGTACAGTTCTTC.

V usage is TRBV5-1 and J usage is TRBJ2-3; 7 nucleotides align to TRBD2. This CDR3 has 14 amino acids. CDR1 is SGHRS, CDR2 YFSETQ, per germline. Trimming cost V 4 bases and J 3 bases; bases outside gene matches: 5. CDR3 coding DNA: TGCGCCAGCAGCCTCGGGGGGACGACAGATACGCAGTATTTT. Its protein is CASSLGGTTDTQYF.